Shown below are 25 T cell receptor beta chains from a single sample sequenced in a study of vaccination and CD4 T cells after COVID-19. The sample's treatment: approximately 10-day PBMC culture with coronavirus spike peptide pools or control peptides (ViraFEST assay). These receptors have no known antigen. Oncomine TCR Beta short-read sequencing was applied to DNA from cultured CD4+ T cells. A single record per CDR3 protein comes from TCRdb applying MiXCR to the PCR reads. The repertoire includes approximately 23,000 distinct CDR3 sequences, 30% to 35% of them detected once, and approximately 13% sits in the top ten. Sequencing was done on a sample of cultured CD4+ T cells from blood. Receptors originate from a human donor with COVID-19.

The chain combines TRBV20-1 with TRBJ1-1; 9 nucleotides align to TRBD1. The CDR3 totals 15 residues. Germline V gives CDR1 DFQATT, CDR2 SNEGSKA (reference sequence). Germline trimming cut 5 bases from V and 6 bases from J; bases unmatched to any gene: 13. The CDR3 reads CSAPPGQGRPAEAFF. CDR3 nucleotide sequence: TGCAGTGCTCCGCCCGGACAGGGGAGGCCCGCTGAAGCTTTCTTT.

Relative to its sample, this clonotype is medium-sized. V usage is TRBV20-1 and J usage is TRBJ1-5; the match to TRBD1 covers 8 bases. CDR3 length: 14 residues. The V segment lost 6 bases and the J segment 1 base; nucleotides outside the gene matches: 5. CDR1 DFQATT and CDR2 SNEGSKA come from the germline V gene (reference sequence). CDR3 DNA: TGCAGTGCCAGGACAGGGTTAAGCAATCAGCCCCAGCATTTT. It yields the protein CSARTGLSNQPQHF.

The rearrangement joins TRBV6-1 to TRBJ2-1; TRBD1 agrees at 12 bases. Germline V gene lookup returns CDR1 MNHNS and CDR2 SASEGT. V trimming: 7 bases; J trimming: 9 bases; junction bases outside the gene matches: 7. This CDR3 has 14 amino acids. The DNA of the CDR3 is TGTGCCAGCACCGCGGGGACAGGGGGCATTGAGCAGTTCTTC. Its protein product is CASTAGTGGIEQFF.

This clonotype was observed once. This sequence joins TRBV7-9 and TRBJ2-6; 7 bases agree with TRBD2. CDR1 and CDR2 from the germline V gene are SEHNR and FQNEAQ (reference sequence). The junction had 10 bases not matched to a gene; V was cut back by 5 bases and J by 12 bases. The CDR3 contains 14 residues. This CDR3 reads CASSPDVREGVLTF. DNA of the CDR3: TGTGCCAGCAGCCCTGACGTAAGGGAGGGCGTCCTGACTTTC.

V usage is TRBV19 and J usage is TRBJ1-4; maybe TRBD1 (5 bases). Trimming removed 4 bases from V and 8 bases from J, with 20 bases in between. Germline CDR1 is LNHDA and CDR2 is SQIVND (reference sequence). The CDR3 is 16 amino acids. CDR3 residues: CASSTASGRLREKLFF. In nucleotides, the CDR3 is TGTGCCAGTAGTACAGCCTCAGGGCGGCTGCGAGAAAAACTGTTTTTT.

The rearrangement uses TRBV7-2 and TRBJ2-1; 10 positions agree with TRBD2. This CDR3 comprises 15 residues. Per the germline V gene, CDR1 is SGHTA and CDR2 is FQGNSA. The junction had 11 bases not matched to a gene; V was cut back by 5 bases and J by 10 bases. CDR3 in amino acids: CASSQATSGVGEQFF. DNA of the CDR3: TGTGCCAGCAGCCAGGCTACTAGCGGGGTTGGAGAGCAGTTCTTC.

This clonotype was found a few times. This chain joins TRBV6-5 and TRBJ1-6; no clear D gene. Trimming left V 2 bases short and J 3 bases short, with 17 bases between. This CDR3 is built from 18 residues. Looked up from germline, CDR1 is MNHEY and CDR2 is SVGAGI. The CDR3 nucleotides read TGTGCCAGCAGTTACAGGCAGAACCACCCATTCTATAATTCACCCCTCCACTTT. It yields the protein CASSYRQNHPFYNSPLHF.

The chain joins TRBV20-1 to TRBJ1-5; possibly TRBD1 for D (5 bases). There are 13 residues in the CDR3. The germline gives CDR1 DFQATT, CDR2 SNEGSKA (reference sequence). V lost 3 bases and J 7 bases, leaving 13 bases between the germline ends. CDR3 nucleotide sequence: TGCAGTGCTAGTTGGTCGGGGGGACAGCCCCAGCATTTT. Translating gives CSASWSGGQPQHF.

The rearrangement uses TRBV6-2 or TRBV6-3 and TRBJ2-7; possibly TRBD1 for D (6 bases). The CDR3 is 16 residues long. In germline, CDR1 is MNHEY, CDR2 SVGEGT. V lost 6 bases to trimming and J lost 0 bases, with 18 bases between them. The CDR3 protein is CASSSSLTGSSYEQYF. The CDR3 DNA reads as TGTGCCAGCAGCTCCTCCTTAACAGGGAGCTCCTACGAGCAGTACTTC.

This clonotype appeared a few times. J is TRBJ2-5 and V is TRBV12-3 or TRBV12-4, with 9 bases matching TRBD1. The CDR3 totals 17 residues. The V segment lost 5 bases and the J segment 5 bases; nucleotides outside the gene matches: 15. The CDR3 loop is CASSLRDRESSVETQYF. The CDR3 DNA follows: TGTGCCAGCAGTCTCCGGGACAGGGAGTCTAGCGTTGAGACCCAGTACTTC.

The rearrangement uses TRBV11-3 and TRBJ2-5; D is unclear. The length of the CDR3 is 13 residues. CDR1 is SGHNT, CDR2 YENEEA, per germline. V gave up 2 bases and J gave up 2 bases, with 6 bases separating them. CDR3 sequence (DNA): TGTGCCAGCAGCTTAAACGGGCAAGAGACCCAGTACTTC. It specifies CASSLNGQETQYF.

This clonotype came up a few times. The rearrangement uses TRBV7-2 and TRBJ2-5, with D possibly matching TRBD1 (5 bases). This CDR3 spans 14 amino acids. CDR1 and CDR2 (germline): SGHTA, FQGNSA. The V end was cut by 5 bases, the J end by 5 bases, with 15 bases between. In nucleotides, the CDR3 is TGTGCCAGCAGCCGTGGGGCTAGTCGGGAGACCCAGTACTTC. Translation: CASSRGASRETQYF. The whole variable domain, remainder taken from reference TRBV7-2 and TRBJ2-5, is GAGVSQSPSNKVTEKGKDVELRCDPISGHTALYWYRQSLGQGLEFLIYFQGNSAPDKSGLPSDRFSAERTGGSVSTLTIQRTQQEDSAVYLCASSRGASRETQYFGPGTRLLVL.

J is TRBJ1-1 and V is TRBV20-1; tentatively, D is TRBD1 (6 bases). This CDR3 contains 13 residues. From germline, CDR1 is DFQATT and CDR2 SNEGSKA (reference sequence). Trimming shortened V by 5 bases and J by 4 bases, and 14 bases separated the two germline ends. DNA of the CDR3: TGCAGTGCTCAGGGGCAGGCTTGCACTGAAGCTTTCTTT. It specifies CSAQGQACTEAFF.

V gene TRBV20-1 combines with J gene TRBJ2-5; 7 nucleotides agree with TRBD1. J lost 2 bases, V lost 1 base, and 7 bases had no gene match. The germline CDR1 and CDR2 sequences are DFQATT and SNEGSKA (reference sequence). The CDR3 spans 15 residues. Here the CDR3 DNA reads TGCAGTGCTAGAGTCCCTGTGGGACAGCAAGAGACCCAGTACTTC. Its protein is CSARVPVGQQETQYF.

This clonotype was counted a few times. The chain has TRBV6-1 and TRBJ2-2, with 7 bases identical to TRBD1. The J segment lost 6 bases and the V segment lost 6 bases, leaving 10 bases of the junction unmatched. The CDR3 totals 15 residues. CDR1 is MNHNS, CDR2 SASEGT, per germline. CDR3 residues: CASSRRTGASGELFF. In DNA, the CDR3 is TGTGCCAGCAGCCGCCGGACAGGAGCTTCCGGGGAGCTGTTTTTT.

The V call is TRBV20-1, the J call TRBJ2-2; TRBD2 aligns across 14 bases. The germline V gene encodes CDR1 DFQATT and CDR2 SNEGSKA (reference sequence). With V trimmed by 0 bases and J by 2 bases, 5 bases remained unmatched. This CDR3 contains 18 residues. This CDR3 reads CSARETGLAGANTGELFF. The CDR3 nucleotides read TGCAGTGCTAGAGAGACGGGACTAGCGGGGGCCAACACCGGGGAGCTGTTTTTT.

This clonotype was picked up one time. The gene calls are TRBV11-3 and TRBJ2-5, with TRBD2 identical over 12 bases. Germline loops: CDR1 SGHNT, CDR2 YENEEA. This CDR3 comprises 16 residues. Trimming took 4 bases from V and 1 from J; bases not matched to a gene: 4. The CDR3: CASSSPGLAGQETQYF. Here the CDR3 DNA reads TGTGCCAGCAGCTCGCCGGGACTAGCGGGCCAAGAGACCCAGTACTTC.

In its sample, this clonotype was seen a few times. The CDR3 loop reads CAWVNGNYGYTF. DNA of the CDR3: TGTGCCTGGGTAAACGGAAACTATGGCTACACCTTC. V and J are TRBV30 and TRBJ1-2, with no clear D. Germline values: CDR1 GTSNPN, CDR2 SVGIG (reference sequence). Trimming removed 5 bases at V and 2 bases at J, with 9 bases between. The CDR3 totals 12 residues.

This clonotype was recorded a few times. This chain connects TRBV28 to TRBJ1-6; D is uncertain. Germline CDR1 MDHEN, CDR2 SYDVKM. This CDR3 contains 12 residues. Trimming removed 7 bases at V and 7 bases at J, with 8 bases between. The CDR3 is CASISPNSPLHF. CDR3 coding DNA: TGTGCCAGCATATCCCCAAATTCACCCCTCCACTTT.

CDR3 sequence (DNA): TGTGCCAGCAGCCAAGATGACCTAGCGGGGCAAGAGACCCAGTACTTC. Encoded protein: CASSQDDLAGQETQYF. The chain has TRBV4-2 and TRBJ2-5; 9 bases match TRBD2. Per germline, CDR1 LGHNA and CDR2 YNFKEQ. The ends lost 0 bases at V and 2 bases at J; junction bases unmatched: 4. The CDR3 extends over 16 amino acids.

The table lists this clonotype with a few counts. V is TRBV27 and J is TRBJ1-2, with no clear D. V was trimmed by 0 bases and J by 8 bases, leaving 10 bases between them. The CDR3 loop spans 13 amino acids. Germline CDR1 is MNHEY and CDR2 is SMNVEV (reference sequence). This chain's CDR3 is CASSLSPYFGYTF. The CDR3 DNA sequence: TGTGCCAGCAGTTTATCCCCCTATTTCGGCTACACCTTC.

This clonotype was detected only a few times. The chain carries TRBV19 and TRBJ2-7; the match to TRBD1 covers 8 bases. The CDR3 has 14 amino acids. Looked up from germline, CDR1 is LNHDA and CDR2 is SQIVND (reference sequence). V lost 7 bases, J lost 2 bases, and 7 bases stayed unmatched. The CDR3 bases are TGTGCCAGTACCCGCGGACAGGGTCCCTACGAGCAGTACTTC. Amino acids: CASTRGQGPYEQYF.

This clonotype appeared a few times. The chain joins TRBV7-9 to TRBJ2-7; D may match TRBD1 or TRBD2 (5 bases each). This CDR3 spans 15 amino acids. Trimming cost V 3 bases and J 5 bases, with 17 bases left between them. CDR1 and CDR2 (germline): SEHNR, FQNEAQ (reference sequence). CDR3 loop: CASSFRGQGSNEQYF. The CDR3 DNA follows: TGTGCCAGCAGCTTTAGAGGGCAGGGATCCAACGAGCAGTACTTC.

This clonotype showed up just a few times. This chain links TRBV11-3 with TRBJ2-5; the match to TRBD2 covers 11 bases. V lost 1 base and J lost 4; bases outside the gene matches: 8. CDR1 is SGHNT, CDR2 YENEEA, per germline. The CDR3 contains 17 residues. CDR3 in DNA: TGTGCCAGCAGCTTAGGAGGTAGCGGGGGGGCCGGAGAGACCCAGTACTTC. It encodes CASSLGGSGGAGETQYF.

The rearrangement uses TRBV21-1 and TRBJ2-1; the table's D call, TRBD2, was not checked against the DNA. TRBV21-1 is termed a pseudogene. The CDR3 totals 16 residues. The CDR3 DNA sequence: TGTGCCAGCAGCAAAGGCGGGGGGGAAATGGGCAATGAGCAGTTCTTC. Residues: CASSKGGGEMGNEQFF.